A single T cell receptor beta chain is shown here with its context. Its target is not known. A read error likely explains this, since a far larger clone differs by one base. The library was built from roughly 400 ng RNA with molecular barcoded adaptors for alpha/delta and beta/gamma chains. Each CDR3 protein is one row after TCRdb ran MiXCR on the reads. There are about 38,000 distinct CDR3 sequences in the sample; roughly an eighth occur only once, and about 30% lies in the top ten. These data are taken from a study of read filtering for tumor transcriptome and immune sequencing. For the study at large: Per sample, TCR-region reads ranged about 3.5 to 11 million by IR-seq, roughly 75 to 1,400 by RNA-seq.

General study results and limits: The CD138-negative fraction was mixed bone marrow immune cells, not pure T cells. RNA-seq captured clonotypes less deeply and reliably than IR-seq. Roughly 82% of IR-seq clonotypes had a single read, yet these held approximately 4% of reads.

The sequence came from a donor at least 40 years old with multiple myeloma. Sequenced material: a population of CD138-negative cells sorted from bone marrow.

The CDR3 reads CASSSWQGRAYEQYF. In DNA form, the CDR3 reads TGTGCCAGCAGCTCATGGCAGGGCAGGGCCTACGAGCAGTACTTC. The chain uses TRBV7-9 and TRBJ2-1; possible D gene TRBD1, 5 bases. The J call may be incorrect, as the DNA end agrees better with TRBJ2-7. This CDR3 has 15 amino acids. Germline V gene sequence: CDR1 SEHNR, CDR2 FQNEAQ (reference sequence).